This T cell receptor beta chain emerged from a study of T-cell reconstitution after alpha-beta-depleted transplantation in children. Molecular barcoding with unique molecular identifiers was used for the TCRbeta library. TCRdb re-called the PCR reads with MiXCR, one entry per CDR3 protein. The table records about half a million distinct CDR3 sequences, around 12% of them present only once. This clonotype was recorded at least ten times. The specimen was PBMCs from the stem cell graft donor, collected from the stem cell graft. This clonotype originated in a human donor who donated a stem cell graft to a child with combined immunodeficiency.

The CDR3 reads CSVEEPAREKLFF. The DNA of the CDR3 is TGCAGCGTTGAGGAACCGGCTAGGGAAAAACTGTTTTTT. J is TRBJ1-4 and V is TRBV29-1; D remains ambiguous. With 3 bases removed from V and 8 bases from J, the gap between germline ends came to 13 bases. The CDR3 has 13 residues. Looked up from germline, CDR1 is SQVTM and CDR2 is ANQGSEA.